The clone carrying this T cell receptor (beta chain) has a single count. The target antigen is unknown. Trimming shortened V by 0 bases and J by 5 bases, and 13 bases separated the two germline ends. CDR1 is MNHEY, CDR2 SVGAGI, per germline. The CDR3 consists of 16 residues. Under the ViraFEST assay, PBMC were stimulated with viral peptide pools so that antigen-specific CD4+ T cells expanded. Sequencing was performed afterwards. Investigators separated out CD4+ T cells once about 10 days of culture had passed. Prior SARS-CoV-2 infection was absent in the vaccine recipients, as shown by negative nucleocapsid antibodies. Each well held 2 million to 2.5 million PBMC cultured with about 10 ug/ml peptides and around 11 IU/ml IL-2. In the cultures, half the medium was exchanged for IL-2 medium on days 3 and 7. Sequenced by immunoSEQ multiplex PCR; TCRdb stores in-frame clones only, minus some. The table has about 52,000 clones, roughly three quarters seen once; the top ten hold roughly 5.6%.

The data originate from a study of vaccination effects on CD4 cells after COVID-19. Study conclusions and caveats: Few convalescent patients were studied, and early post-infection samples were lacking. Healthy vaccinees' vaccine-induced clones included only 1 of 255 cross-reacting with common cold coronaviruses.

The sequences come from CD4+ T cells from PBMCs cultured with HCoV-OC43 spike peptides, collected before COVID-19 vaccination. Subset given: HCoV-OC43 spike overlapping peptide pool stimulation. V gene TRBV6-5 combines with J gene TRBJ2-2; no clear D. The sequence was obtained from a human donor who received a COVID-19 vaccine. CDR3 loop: CASSYSNRPLTGELFF. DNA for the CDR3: TGTGCCAGCAGTTACTCGAACAGACCTCTGACCGGGGAGCTGTTTTTT.